The 5 T cell receptor beta chains listed next were all sequenced from one sample in a study of Graves' ophthalmopathy and Graves' hyperthyroidism. RNA transcripts served as template for amplifying TCR beta CDR3 sequences. A first-round RT-PCR used HTBI primers, followed by a second-round multiplex PCR. MiXCR was run by TCRdb on the multiplex PCR reads, yielding one entry per CDR3 protein. The table has 650,000 to 900,000 distinct CDR3 sequences, around 40% seen once. Sequencing input: peripheral blood. These receptors were collected from an adult man with Graves' ophthalmopathy.

Regarding this clonotype: Just one base apart from a much larger clone, this may be a read error. The J gene is TRBJ1-1, the V gene TRBV24-1, with TRBD1 as a possible D gene (5 bases). Looked up from germline, CDR1 is KGHDR and CDR2 is SFDVKD. This CDR3 is 13 amino acids long. The CDR3 is CAASDGQGAEAFF. The DNA of the CDR3 is TGTGCCGCCAGTGACGGGCAGGGAGCCGAAGCTTTCTTT.

The sample holds a few counts of this clonotype. The V gene is TRBV20-1, the J gene TRBJ1-1; 7 bases line up with TRBD1. The CDR3 has 13 amino acids. Unmatched junction bases numbered 1, after V lost 3 bases and J lost 0 bases. Germline V CDR1 and CDR2: DFQATT, SNEGSKA (reference sequence). The CDR3 DNA follows: TGCAGTGCTAGCAGGGGGATGAACACTGAAGCTTTCTTT. It specifies CSASRGMNTEAFF.

The chain uses TRBV25-1 and TRBJ2-6; D may be TRBD1 or TRBD2 (5 bases each). The CDR3 spans 14 residues. Germline loops: CDR1 MGHDK, CDR2 SYGVNS. V was shortened by 8 bases and J by 2 bases, with 10 bases between the two germline ends. The CDR3 is CASAREPGANVLTF. The CDR3 bases are TGTGCCAGCGCCAGGGAGCCTGGGGCCAACGTCCTGACTTTC.

This clonotype came up a few times. V and J are TRBV4-3 and TRBJ2-6, with TRBD1 matching 7 bases. The germline V gene encodes CDR1 LGHNA and CDR2 YSLEER. This CDR3 spans 16 amino acids. V dropped 2 bases and J dropped 4; count of bases not matched to a gene: 5. The CDR3 spells CASSQLTGSGANVLTF. CDR3 nucleotide sequence: TGCGCCAGCAGCCAACTGACAGGGAGCGGGGCCAACGTCCTGACTTTC.

As regards this clonotype: With a much larger clone just one base away, this may be a read error. The chain combines TRBV10-1 with TRBJ2-5, with TRBD2 identical over 10 bases. Germline-derived CDR1 and CDR2 are WNHNN and SYGVQD (reference sequence). This CDR3 region has 16 residues. CDR3 DNA sequence: TGCGCCAGCACCGAGCGGGGGGGCCGGTACCAAGTGACCCAGTACTTC. This gives the protein CASTERGGRYQVTQYF.